This T cell receptor beta chain was recorded in a study of shared clonotypes between healthy human individuals. CDR1 is SNHLY, CDR2 FYNNEI, per germline. This CDR3 has 11 residues. With 5 bases removed from V and 14 bases from J, the gap between germline ends came to 15 bases. Study-wide points: Genetic and exposure-history diversity was limited by the small donor number. Sampling used blood alone; tissue repertoires probably differ.

The naive CD8 fraction comprised CD45RO-negative cells positively selected for CCR7 and excluded terminally differentiated effector memory CD45RA+ cells. In regard to this clone: Its antigen remains unidentified.

Study processing details: For the immunoSEQ data, sequences were junction-only without quality scores, so filtering differed. Sequencing was performed with immunoSEQ multiplex PCR; in TCRdb, only in-frame clones are kept and a portion is missing. V and J calls and clone size follow that table, whereas D and trimming were derived from the DNA. The table shows roughly 590,000 clones, with about 95% occurring only once. The receptor's source is a woman aged 30 to 39 in good health. The specimen sequenced was naive CD8+ T cells sorted from blood. The J gene is TRBJ2-5, the V gene TRBV2; D possibly matches TRBD1 or TRBD2 (5 bases each). CDR3 sequence: CASSSGTRDYF. The CDR3 DNA reads as TGTGCCAGCAGTTCCGGAACGAGGGACTACTTC.